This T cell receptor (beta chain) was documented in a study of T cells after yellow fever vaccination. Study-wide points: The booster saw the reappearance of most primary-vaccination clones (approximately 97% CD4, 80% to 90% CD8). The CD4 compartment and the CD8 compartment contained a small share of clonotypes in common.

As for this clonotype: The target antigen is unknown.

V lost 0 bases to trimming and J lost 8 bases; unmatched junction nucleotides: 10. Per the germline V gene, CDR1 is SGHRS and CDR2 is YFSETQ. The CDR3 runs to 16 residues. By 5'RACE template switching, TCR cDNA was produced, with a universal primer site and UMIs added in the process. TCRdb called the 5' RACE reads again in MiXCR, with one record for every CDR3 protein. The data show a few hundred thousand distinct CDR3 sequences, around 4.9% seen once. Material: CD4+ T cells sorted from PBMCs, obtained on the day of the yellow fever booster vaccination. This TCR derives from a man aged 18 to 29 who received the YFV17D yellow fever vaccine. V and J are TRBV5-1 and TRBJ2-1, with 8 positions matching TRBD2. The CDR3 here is CASSLVFRGGRHEQFF. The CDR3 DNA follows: TGCGCCAGCAGCTTGGTGTTCCGGGGGGGCCGCCATGAGCAGTTCTTC.